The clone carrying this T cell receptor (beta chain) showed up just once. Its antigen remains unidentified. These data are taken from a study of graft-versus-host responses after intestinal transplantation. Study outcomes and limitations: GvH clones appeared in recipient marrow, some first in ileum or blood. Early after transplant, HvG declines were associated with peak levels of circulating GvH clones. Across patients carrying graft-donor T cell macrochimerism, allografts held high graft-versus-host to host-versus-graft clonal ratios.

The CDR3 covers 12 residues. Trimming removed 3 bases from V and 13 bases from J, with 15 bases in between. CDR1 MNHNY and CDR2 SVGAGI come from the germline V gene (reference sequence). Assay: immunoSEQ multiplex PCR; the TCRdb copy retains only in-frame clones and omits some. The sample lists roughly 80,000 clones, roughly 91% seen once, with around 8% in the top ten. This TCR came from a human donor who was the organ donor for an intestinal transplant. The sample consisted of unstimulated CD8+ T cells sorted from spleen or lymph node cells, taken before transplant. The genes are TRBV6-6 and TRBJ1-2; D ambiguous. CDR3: CASSYVAGELTF. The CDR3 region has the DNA TGTGCCAGCAGTTATGTAGCTGGTGAACTCACCTTC.